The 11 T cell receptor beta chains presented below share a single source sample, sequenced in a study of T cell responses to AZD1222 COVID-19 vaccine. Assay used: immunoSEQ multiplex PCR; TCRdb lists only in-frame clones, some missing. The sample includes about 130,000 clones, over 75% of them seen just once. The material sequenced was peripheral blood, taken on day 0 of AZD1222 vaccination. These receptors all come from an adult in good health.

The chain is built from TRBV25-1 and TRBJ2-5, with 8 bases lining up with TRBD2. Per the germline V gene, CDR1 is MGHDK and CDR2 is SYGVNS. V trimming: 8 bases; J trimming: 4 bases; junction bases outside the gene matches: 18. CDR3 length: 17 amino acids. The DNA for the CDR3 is TGTGCCAGCCCCCCAGAAAGCGGGGGCGCCCGGGGAGAGACCCAGTACTTC. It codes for CASPPESGGARGETQYF.

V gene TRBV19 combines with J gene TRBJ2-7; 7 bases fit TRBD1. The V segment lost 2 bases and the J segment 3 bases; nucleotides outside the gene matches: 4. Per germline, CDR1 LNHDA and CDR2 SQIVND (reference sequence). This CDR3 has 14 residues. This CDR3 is CASSISGQYYEQYF. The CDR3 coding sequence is TGTGCCAGTAGTATATCGGGACAGTACTACGAGCAGTACTTC.

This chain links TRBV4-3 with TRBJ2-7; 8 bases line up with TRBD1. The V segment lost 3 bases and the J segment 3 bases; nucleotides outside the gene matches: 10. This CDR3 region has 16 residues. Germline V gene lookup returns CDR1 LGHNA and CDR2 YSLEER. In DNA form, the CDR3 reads TGCGCCAGCAGCCAGGGGGATGGGACAGGTAACTACGAGCAGTACTTC. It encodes CASSQGDGTGNYEQYF.

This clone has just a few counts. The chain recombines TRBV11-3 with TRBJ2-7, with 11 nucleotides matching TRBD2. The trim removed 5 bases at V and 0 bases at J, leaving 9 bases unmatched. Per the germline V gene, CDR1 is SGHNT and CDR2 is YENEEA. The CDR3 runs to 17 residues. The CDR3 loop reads CASSIPGLADFSYEQYF. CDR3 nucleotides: TGTGCCAGCAGCATTCCGGGACTAGCGGATTTCTCCTACGAGCAGTACTTC.

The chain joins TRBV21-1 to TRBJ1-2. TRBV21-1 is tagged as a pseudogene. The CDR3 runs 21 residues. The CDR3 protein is CASSNNGSPLVNGRGNYGYTF. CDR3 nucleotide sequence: TGTGCCAGCAGCAATAATGGCTCTCCGTTGGTGAATGGGAGAGGGAACTATGGCTACACCTTC.

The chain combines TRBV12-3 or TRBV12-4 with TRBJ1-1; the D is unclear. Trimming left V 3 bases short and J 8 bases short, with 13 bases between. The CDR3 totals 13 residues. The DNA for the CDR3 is TGTGCCAGCAGTTTGAGGTCCCCAACAGAAGCTTTCTTT. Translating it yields CASSLRSPTEAFF.

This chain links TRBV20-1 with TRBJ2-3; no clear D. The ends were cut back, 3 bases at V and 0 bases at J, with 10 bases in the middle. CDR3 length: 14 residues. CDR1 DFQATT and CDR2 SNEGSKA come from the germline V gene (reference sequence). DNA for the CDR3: TGCAGTGCTAGTTCGCTATCTAGCACAGATACGCAGTATTTT. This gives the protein CSASSLSSTDTQYF.

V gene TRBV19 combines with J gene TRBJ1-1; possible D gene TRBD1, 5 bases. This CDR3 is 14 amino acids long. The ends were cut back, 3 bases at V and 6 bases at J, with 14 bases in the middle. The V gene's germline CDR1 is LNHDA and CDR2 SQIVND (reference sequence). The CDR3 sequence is CASSMGPQMAEAFF. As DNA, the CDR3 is TGTGCCAGTAGTATGGGGCCTCAAATGGCTGAAGCTTTCTTT.

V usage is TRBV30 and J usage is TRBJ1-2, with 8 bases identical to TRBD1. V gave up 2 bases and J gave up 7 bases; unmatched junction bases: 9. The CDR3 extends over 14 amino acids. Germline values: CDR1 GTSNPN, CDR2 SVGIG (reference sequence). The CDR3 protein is CAWSNPGGRLGYTF. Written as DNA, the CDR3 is TGTGCCTGGAGTAATCCAGGGGGCAGGCTTGGCTACACCTTC.

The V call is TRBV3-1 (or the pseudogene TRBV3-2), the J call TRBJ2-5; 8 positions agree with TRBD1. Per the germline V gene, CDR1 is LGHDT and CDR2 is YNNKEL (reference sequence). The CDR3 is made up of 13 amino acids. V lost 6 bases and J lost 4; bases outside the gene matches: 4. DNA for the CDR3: TGTGCCAGCAGGGCAGGGGGCCGAGAGACCCAGTACTTC. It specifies CASRAGGRETQYF.

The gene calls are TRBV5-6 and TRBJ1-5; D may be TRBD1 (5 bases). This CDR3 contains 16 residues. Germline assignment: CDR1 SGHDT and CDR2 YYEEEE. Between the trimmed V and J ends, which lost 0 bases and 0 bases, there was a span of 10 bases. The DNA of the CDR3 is TGTGCCAGCAGCTTGGAAACAGGTAATAGCAATCAGCCCCAGCATTTT. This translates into CASSLETGNSNQPQHF. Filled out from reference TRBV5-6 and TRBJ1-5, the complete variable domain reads DAGVTQSPTHLIKTRGQQVTLRCSPKSGHDTVSWYQQALGQGPQFIFQYYEEEERQRGNFPDRFSGHQFPNYSSELNVNALLLGDSALYLCASSLETGNSNQPQHFGDGTRLSIL.